This T cell receptor beta chain was identified in a study of siplizumab effects on memory and regulatory T cells. Study outcomes and limitations: Proliferating Tregs' suppressive function in siplizumab cultures went unconfirmed. Alloreactive sequences traceable to unstimulated CD4+ memory cells were significantly reduced by siplizumab. Mean Treg-derived proportions of mappable alloreactive CD4+ clones were less than 80% for siplizumab and less than 35% for controls.

Concerning this clone itself: Its antigen is still unknown.

Repertoires were generated with immunoSEQ multiplex PCR, while TCRdb's copy carries only in-frame clones and drops some. The sample holds under 95,000 clones, 85% to 95% seen once. This CDR3 has 14 amino acids. V was shortened by 4 bases and J by 3 bases, with 12 bases between the two germline ends. Looked up from germline, CDR1 is KGHSH and CDR2 is LQKENI. The rearrangement links TRBV18 to TRBJ1-2; tentatively, D is TRBD1 (5 bases). This sequence was found in a human donor in good health. Sequencing was performed on non-Treg CD4+ T cells sorted from blood. CDR3 protein: CASSLRDGDYGYTF. The CDR3 coding sequence is TGTGCCAGCTCACTCCGGGACGGAGACTATGGCTACACCTTC.